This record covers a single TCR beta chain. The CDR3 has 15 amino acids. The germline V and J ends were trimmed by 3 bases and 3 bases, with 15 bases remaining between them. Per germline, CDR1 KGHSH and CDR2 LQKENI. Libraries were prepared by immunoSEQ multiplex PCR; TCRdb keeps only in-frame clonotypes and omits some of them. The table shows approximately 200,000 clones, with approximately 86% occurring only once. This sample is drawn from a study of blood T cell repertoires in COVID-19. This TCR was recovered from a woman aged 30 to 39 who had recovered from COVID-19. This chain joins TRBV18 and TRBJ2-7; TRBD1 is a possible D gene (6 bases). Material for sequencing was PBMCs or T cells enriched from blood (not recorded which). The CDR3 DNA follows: TGTGCCAGCTCACCTCAAACCGGGACAAGCTACGAGCAGTACTTC. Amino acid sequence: CASSPQTGTSYEQYF.